Sequencing of this T cell receptor (beta chain) was carried out in a study of T cell responses to AZD1222 COVID-19 vaccine. Study conclusions and caveats: Dominant CD4 TCR responses targeted spike regions 160-218 and 743-854. The study sampled repertoires only after the peak T cell response. Spike-specific TCR breadth and depth rose after two AZD1222 doses. Clonal diversity was possibly underestimated, and the donors were mostly white British, with more females.

In regard to this clone: Its antigen is as yet unknown.

The germline V gene has CDR1 KGHDR and CDR2 SFDVKD. This CDR3 is built from 15 residues. V dropped 5 bases and J dropped 0 bases, with 9 bases sitting between them. Using immunoSEQ multiplex PCR, the repertoire was profiled, and TCRdb retains in-frame clones only, with some absent. The sample records about 100,000 clones, approximately 87% being singletons. The clonotype comes from an adult who received the AZD1222 COVID-19 vaccine. The genes are TRBV24-1 and TRBJ2-2; D is unclear. The sample here was peripheral blood, taken 28 days after the second AZD1222 dose. This chain's CDR3 is CATSARLANTGELFF. The CDR3 coding sequence is TGTGCCACCAGTGCGCGGCTAGCGAACACCGGGGAGCTGTTTTTT.